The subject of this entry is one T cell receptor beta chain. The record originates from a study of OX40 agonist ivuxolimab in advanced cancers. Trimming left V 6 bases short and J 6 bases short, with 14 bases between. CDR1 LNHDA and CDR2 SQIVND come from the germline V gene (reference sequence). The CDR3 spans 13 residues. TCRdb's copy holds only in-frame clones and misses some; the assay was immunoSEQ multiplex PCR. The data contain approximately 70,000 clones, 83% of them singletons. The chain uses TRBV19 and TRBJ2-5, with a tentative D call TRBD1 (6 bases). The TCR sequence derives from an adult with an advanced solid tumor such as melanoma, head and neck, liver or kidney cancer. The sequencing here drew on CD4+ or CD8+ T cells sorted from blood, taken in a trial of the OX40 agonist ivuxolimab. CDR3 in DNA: TGTGCCAGTAGATCCGACAGGAGAAAGACCCAGTACTTC. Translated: CASRSDRRKTQYF. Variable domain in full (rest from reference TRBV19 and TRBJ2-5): DGGITQSPKYLFRKEGQNVTLSCEQNLNHDAMYWYRQDPGQGLRLIYYSQIVNDFQKGDIAEGYSVSREKKESFPLTVTSAQKNPTAFYLCASRSDRRKTQYFGPGTRLLVL.